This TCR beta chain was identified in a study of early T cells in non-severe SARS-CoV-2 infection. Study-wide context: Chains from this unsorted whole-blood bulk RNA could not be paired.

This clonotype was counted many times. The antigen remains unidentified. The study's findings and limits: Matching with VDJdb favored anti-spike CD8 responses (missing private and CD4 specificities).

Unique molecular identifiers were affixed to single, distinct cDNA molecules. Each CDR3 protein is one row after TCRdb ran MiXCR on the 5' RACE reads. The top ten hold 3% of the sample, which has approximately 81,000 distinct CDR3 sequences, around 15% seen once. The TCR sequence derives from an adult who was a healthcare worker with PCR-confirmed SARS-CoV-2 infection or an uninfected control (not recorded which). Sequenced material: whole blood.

CDR3 nucleotide sequence: TGCGCCAGCATGGAGGGCTCTGGAAACACCATATATTTT. It translates to CASMEGSGNTIYF. The chain has TRBV5-1 and TRBJ1-3; the D is unclear. This CDR3 comprises 13 residues. V shed 6 bases and J shed 0 bases, with 7 bases lying between them. Germline lookup yields CDR1 SGHRS and CDR2 YFSETQ.